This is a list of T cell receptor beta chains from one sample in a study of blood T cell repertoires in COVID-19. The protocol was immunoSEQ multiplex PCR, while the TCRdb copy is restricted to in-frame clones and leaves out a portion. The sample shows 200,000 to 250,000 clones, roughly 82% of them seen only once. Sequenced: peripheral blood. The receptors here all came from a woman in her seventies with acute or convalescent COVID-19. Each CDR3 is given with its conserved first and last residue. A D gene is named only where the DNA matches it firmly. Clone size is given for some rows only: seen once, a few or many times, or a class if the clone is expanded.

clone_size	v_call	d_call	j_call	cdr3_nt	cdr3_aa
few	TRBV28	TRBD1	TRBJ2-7	TGTGCCAGCAGTACCTGGACAGGGGGTTCCTACGAGCAGTACTTC	CASSTWTGGSYEQYF
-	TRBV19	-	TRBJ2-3	TGTGCCAGTAGTATACCGGGGGCAGATACGCAGTATTTT	CASSIPGADTQYF
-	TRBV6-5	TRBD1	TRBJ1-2	TGTGCCAGCAGTTATTCAGGGGGCGCAAACTATGGCTACACCTTC	CASSYSGGANYGYTF
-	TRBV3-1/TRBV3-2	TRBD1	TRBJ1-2	TGTGCCAGCAGCCCAGGGGGCCGTGGCTACACCTTC	CASSPGGRGYTF
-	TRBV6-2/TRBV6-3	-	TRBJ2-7	TGTGCCAGCAGGCCTGCTACTCCCTACGAGCAGTACTTC	CASRPATPYEQYF
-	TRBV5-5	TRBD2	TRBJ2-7	TGTGCCAGCAGCCACGGACTAGCGGGGGGGATGATTTTGGGGCAGTACTTC	CASSHGLAGGMILGQYF
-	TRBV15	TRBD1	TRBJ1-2	TGTGCCACCAGCCGAGGGGGCTACAGCTATGGCTACACCTTC	CATSRGGYSYGYTF
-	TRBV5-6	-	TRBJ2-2	TGTGCCAGCAGCCTAAGACAAGCCGGGGAGCTGTTTTTT	CASSLRQAGELFF
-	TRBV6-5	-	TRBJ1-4	TGTGCCAGCGCCCCGGGTGGGACTAATGAAAAACTGTTTTTT	CASAPGGTNEKLFF
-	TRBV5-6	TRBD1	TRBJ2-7	TGTGCCAGCAGCTTAAATACAGGGGGCGGTTTATACGAGCAGTACTTC	CASSLNTGGGLYEQYF
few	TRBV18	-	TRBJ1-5	TGTGCCAGCTCACTCGACAGAAATCAGCCCCAGCATTTT	CASSLDRNQPQHF
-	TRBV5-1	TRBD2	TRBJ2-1	TGCGCCAGCAGCCCCGGGGGGACCACCAGGGACAATGAGCAGTTCTTC	CASSPGGTTRDNEQFF
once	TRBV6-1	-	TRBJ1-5	TGTGCCAGCAGTTATGCGGAGCTCAATCAGCCCCAGCATTTT	CASSYAELNQPQHF
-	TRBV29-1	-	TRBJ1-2	TGCAGCGTCATCGGACAGAATCCCCGTAACTATGGCTACACCTTC	CSVIGQNPRNYGYTF
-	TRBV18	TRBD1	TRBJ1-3	TGTGCCAGCTCGCGGCCGGGACAGGGGACCGGAAACACCATATATTTT	CASSRPGQGTGNTIYF
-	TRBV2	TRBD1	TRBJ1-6	TGTGCCAGCAGCATTTGGACAGGGGGGTTCAGCTCCTATAATTCACCCCTCCACTTT	CASSIWTGGFSSYNSPLHF
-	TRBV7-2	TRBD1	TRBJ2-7	TGTGCCAGCAGGGACAGGTCCTCCTGGGAGCAGTACTTC	CASRDRSSWEQYF
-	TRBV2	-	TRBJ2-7	TGTGCCAGCAGCCCACAGGGTTCGACCTACGAGCAGTACTTC	CASSPQGSTYEQYF